The TCR beta chain under discussion was sequenced for a study of shared clonotypes between healthy human individuals (TCRdb year 2020). As for the study more broadly: A few men and a couple of women, aged 18 to 49 years, made up the cohort. For each donor, CD4 naive and CD4 memory were each run on three plates, CD8 naive on two plates, and CD8 memory on one plate. The study deeply sequenced blood TCR repertoires of about five healthy adults to estimate repertoire size and the extent of clonotype sharing between individuals. To increase sequencing depth and limit assay-specific biases, different laboratories used diverse techniques to prepare libraries and sequence TCR repertoires. Each donor's leukapheresis produced roughly between about 0.8 and 8.9 billion PBMCs. Findings and caveats that apply to the study as a whole: Roughly 5% of naive CD4, 3% to 4% of naive CD8, about 2.4% of memory CD4, and more than 0.35% of memory CD8 clonotypes were shared across a few donors. Clonotypes shared by all four sorted-subset donors showed higher generation probabilities than non-shared clonotypes. Only blood was sampled, and tissue TCR repertoires likely differ from those in blood. The genetic and exposure-history diversity represented was limited by the small number of donors. Naive subsets generally had larger estimated clonotype richness than memory subsets. Rarefaction of sorted-subset datasets indicated incomplete sequencing despite the large sequencing depth. Pairwise subsampling led to the expectation that sequencing depth would affect the degree of clonotype sharing among donors.

Regarding this clone: What antigen it recognizes has not been identified. No base quality information exists; no much larger clone differs at one position.

Using the deep immunoSEQ assay, TCR CDR3 regions were amplified from genomic DNA by multiplex PCR. Genomic DNA extracted from each cell subset was distributed evenly over all wells of several immunoSEQ 96-well plates, and each plate served as one replicate. For sorted subsets, around 0.2 ug of genomic DNA, equivalent to about 30,000 T cell genomes, went into each replicate PCR. The purified libraries were quantified using a Qubit 3.0 fluorometer, sized with a Bioanalyzer 2100, and then quantified again using the KAPA Library Quantification kit. Every immunoSEQ 96-well plate was sequenced on a dedicated single-read 150-cycle Illumina NextSeq 550 flow cell. Concerning the study's data processing: Because only junctional sequences without quality scores were contained in the immunoSEQ output, filtering matching that applied to full-length reads could not be performed. Sequences were annotated with PyIR, a Python wrapper for IgBLAST v1.9, using IMGT germline references to assign V/J genes and CDR3. Reads were filtered out if the reads had weak V/J assignments (E-value above 1e-6), no CDR3, stop codons, out-of-frame junctions, or ambiguous translated residues. V3J clonotypes were defined as sequences sharing an identical inferred V gene, J gene, and CDR3 amino acid sequence. Percentage overlap between repertoires was calculated by dividing the number of shared unique clonotypes by the size of the smaller repertoire. Richness of each repertoire was evaluated using RTK rarefaction, the Chao1 estimator, and Recon v2.1 estimates of unobserved clonotypes. Generation probabilities were computed with OLGA for all TCRbeta clonotypes obtained by the gDNA method from a handful of donors. This immuneACCESS table, as held by TCRdb, lists in-frame sequences with V and J called but not all clones. Of the missing ones, under half trace to an unresolved V gene in checked studies; the others have no known cause. The DNA gave D and trimming, while V, J and clone size come from that table. This sample gives around 1.1 million clones in total; roughly 74% of them show up just once. 0.61% of the sample comes from the top ten.

Healthy HIV-negative adults with no recently reported acute infections or vaccinations were included as donors. Only Caucasian adults living in Nashville, Tennessee, USA were represented among the donors. CD4+ T cells were enriched by magnetic negative selection, after which naive cells were positively selected on CD45RA and the negative fraction was taken as the memory subset. After blood collection by leukapheresis, PBMCs were isolated using Ficoll-Histopaque density gradient centrifugation and then cryopreserved in the vapor phase of liquid nitrogen. Analytical flow cytometry was used to check the purity and quantity of each magnetically sorted T cell population. Genomic DNA was isolated from every sorted fraction and measured by UV absorbance on a Nanodrop 2000c. V is clipped by 5 bases and J by 7 bases, and the sequence between their germline boundaries is 14 bases long. Spanning cysteine to phenylalanine, the CDR3 consists of 13 amino acids. The kept DNA is CDR3 alone, 39 bases in frame from the first base. Per the germline V gene (reference sequence), MNHEY is the CDR1 and SMNVEV is the CDR2.

The sequence is built from TRBV27 and TRBJ1-2; TRBD1 is possibly the D segment (5 matching bases). The sequence derives from a man younger than 35 in good health. Some clones in this sample may be carry-over from other donors' samples. Sequenced sample: memory CD4+ T cells from PBMCs. The cell subset or site label for this specimen denotes: CD45RA-negative fraction. At the DNA level, the sequence is TGTGCCAGCAGTACCCGGGGCGGCTCTGGCTACACCTTC. Translation gives CASSTRGGSGYTF.